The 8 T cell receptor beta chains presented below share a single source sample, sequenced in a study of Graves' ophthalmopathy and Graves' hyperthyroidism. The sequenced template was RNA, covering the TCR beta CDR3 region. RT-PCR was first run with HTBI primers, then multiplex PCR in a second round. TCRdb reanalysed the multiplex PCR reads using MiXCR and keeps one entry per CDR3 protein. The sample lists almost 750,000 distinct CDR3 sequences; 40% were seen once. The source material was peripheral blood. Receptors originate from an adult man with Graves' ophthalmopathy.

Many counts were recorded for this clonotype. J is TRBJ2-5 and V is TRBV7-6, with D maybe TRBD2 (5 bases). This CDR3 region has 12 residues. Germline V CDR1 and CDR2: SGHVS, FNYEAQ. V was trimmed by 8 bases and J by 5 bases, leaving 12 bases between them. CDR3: CASGELGETQYF. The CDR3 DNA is TGTGCCAGCGGTGAACTAGGGGAGACCCAGTACTTC.

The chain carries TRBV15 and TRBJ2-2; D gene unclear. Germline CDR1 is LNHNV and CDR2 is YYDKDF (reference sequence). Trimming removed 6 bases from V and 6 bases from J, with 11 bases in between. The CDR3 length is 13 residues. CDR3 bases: TGTGCCACCAGATCTGCCAGCGCCGGGGAGCTGTTTTTT. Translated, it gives CATRSASAGELFF.

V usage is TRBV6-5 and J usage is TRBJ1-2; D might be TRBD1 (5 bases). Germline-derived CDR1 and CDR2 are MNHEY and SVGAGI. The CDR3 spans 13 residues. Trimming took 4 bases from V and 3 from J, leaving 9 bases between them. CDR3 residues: CASSFRGHYGYTF. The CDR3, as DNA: TGTGCCAGCAGTTTTCGGGGCCACTATGGCTACACCTTC.

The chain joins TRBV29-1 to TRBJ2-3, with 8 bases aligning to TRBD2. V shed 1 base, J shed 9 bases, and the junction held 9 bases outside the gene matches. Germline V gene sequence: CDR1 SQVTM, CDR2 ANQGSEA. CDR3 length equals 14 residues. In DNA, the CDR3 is TGCAGCGTTGAAGCAGGGACTAGTGGTGGAACGCAGTATTTT. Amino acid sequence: CSVEAGTSGGTQYF.

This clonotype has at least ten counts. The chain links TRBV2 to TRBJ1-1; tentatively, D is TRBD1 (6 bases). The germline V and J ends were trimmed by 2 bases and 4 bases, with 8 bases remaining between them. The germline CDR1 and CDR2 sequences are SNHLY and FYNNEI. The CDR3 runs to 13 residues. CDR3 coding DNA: TGTGCCAGCAGTGAAAAGGGGGTCACTGAAGCTTTCTTT. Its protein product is CASSEKGVTEAFF.

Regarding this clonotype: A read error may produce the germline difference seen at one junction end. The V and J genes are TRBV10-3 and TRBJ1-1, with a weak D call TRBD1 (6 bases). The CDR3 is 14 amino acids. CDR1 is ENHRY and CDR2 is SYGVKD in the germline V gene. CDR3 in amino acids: CASSYSGGRTEAFF. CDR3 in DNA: TGTGCCAGCAGTTACTCCGGGGGGCGGACTGAAGCTTTCTTT.

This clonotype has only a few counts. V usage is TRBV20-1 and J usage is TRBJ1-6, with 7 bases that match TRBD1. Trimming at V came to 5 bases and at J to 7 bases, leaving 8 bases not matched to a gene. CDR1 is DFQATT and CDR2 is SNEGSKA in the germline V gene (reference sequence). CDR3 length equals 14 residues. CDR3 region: CSARDRALNSPLHF. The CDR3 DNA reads TGCAGTGCTCGTGACAGGGCACTAAATTCACCCCTCCACTTT.

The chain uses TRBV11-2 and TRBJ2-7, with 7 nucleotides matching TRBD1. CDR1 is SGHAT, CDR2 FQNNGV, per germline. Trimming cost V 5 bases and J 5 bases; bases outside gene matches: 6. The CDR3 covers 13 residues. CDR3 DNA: TGTGCCAGCAGCGGACAGGTTCTGGACGAGCAGTACTTC. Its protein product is CASSGQVLDEQYF.